One and the same sample provided the 6 T cell receptor beta chains below, sequenced in a study of radiotherapy plus CTLA-4 blockade in lung cancer (dated by TCRdb to the late 2010s). To prepare the library, the immunoSEQ multiplex PCR assay was applied. TCRdb provides this immuneACCESS table in a form limited to in-frame rearrangements. Some clones are lacking; in checked studies, under half of them reflect an unresolved V gene, and why the rest are absent is not known. This sample comprises 43,000 or so clones, around 72% of them detected only once. Of the sample, roughly 3.5% falls within the top ten clones. Sequenced material: peripheral blood, taken from a patient treated with radiotherapy plus ipilimumab. The origin of the receptors is a human donor with non-small cell lung cancer who had a complete response to radiotherapy plus ipilimumab.

The genes are TRBV18 and TRBJ1-1; D not certain. The CDR3 is 15 residues long. Between the trimmed V and J ends, which lost 0 bases and 1 base, there was a span of 9 bases. The germline CDR1 and CDR2 sequences are KGHSH and LQKENI. The CDR3 reads CASSPPTSGNTEAFF. As DNA, the CDR3 is TGTGCCAGCTCACCACCCACAAGCGGGAACACTGAAGCTTTCTTT. The entire variable domain, with the rest obtained from reference TRBV18 and TRBJ1-1, is as follows: NAGVMQNPRHLVRRRGQEARLRCSPMKGHSHVYWYRQLPEEGLKFMVYLQKENIIDESGMPKERFSAEFPKEGPSILRIQQVVRGDSAAYFCASSPPTSGNTEAFFGQGTRLTVV.

V usage is TRBV7-2 and J usage is TRBJ2-3, with D possibly TRBD2 on 8 matching bases. This CDR3 contains 14 residues. Germline loops: CDR1 SGHTA, CDR2 FQGNSA. Deletions cut 5 bases from V and 8 bases from J, with 17 bases between. The DNA for the CDR3 is TGTGCCAGCAGCCCCAGTCGGGAGGGGGCTACGCAGTATTTT. This encodes CASSPSREGATQYF.

This chain links TRBV9 with TRBJ1-6; possibly TRBD1 for D (6 bases). V lost 3 bases, J lost 7 bases, and 17 bases lay in between. This CDR3 is 16 amino acids long. Germline loops: CDR1 SGDLS, CDR2 YYNGEE. The CDR3 loop reads CASSASGTWGNSPLHF. CDR3 sequence (DNA): TGTGCCAGCAGCGCCTCCGGGACATGGGGGAATTCACCCCTCCACTTT.

On this clone itself: Germline and junction disagree at one end, which may indicate a read error. This chain links TRBV7-7 with TRBJ2-5, with 7 bases lining up with TRBD2. Germline V gene sequence: CDR1 SSHAT, CDR2 FNYEAQ (reference sequence). This CDR3 comprises 13 residues. DNA of the CDR3: TGTGCTAGCAGCCCCATAGCGGGAGAGACCCAGTACTTC. As protein: CASSPIAGETQYF.

The table lists this clone with a few counts. V usage is TRBV4-3 and J usage is TRBJ1-2; 7 bases are shared with TRBD1. With 0 bases clipped from V and 7 bases from J, the junction kept 11 bases outside the gene matches. CDR3 length: 16 amino acids. Germline V CDR1 and CDR2: LGHNA, YSLEER. The CDR3 sequence is CASSQDGLAGGPGYTF. The CDR3 DNA reads TGCGCCAGCAGCCAAGATGGGCTCGCAGGGGGGCCTGGCTACACCTTC.

V gene TRBV4-2 combines with J gene TRBJ2-1; TRBD2 aligns across 9 bases. The germline CDR1 and CDR2 sequences are LGHNA and YNFKEQ. The CDR3 spans 17 residues. The J segment lost 7 bases and the V segment lost 0 bases, leaving 10 bases of the junction unmatched. In DNA, the CDR3 is TGTGCCAGCAGCCAAGATCGGGCGGGAGGGCCATTAAATGAGCAGTTCTTC. It translates to CASSQDRAGGPLNEQFF.